The rows below give T cell receptor beta chains drawn from one sample of a study of vaccination and CD4 T cells after COVID-19. Their target antigens are unknown. TCRdb re-analysed the PCR reads in MiXCR, keeping a single row per CDR3 protein. The sample lists some 11,000 distinct CDR3 sequences, 56% occurring once. The specimen was CD4+ T cells from blood, cultured in vitro. These receptors were collected from a human donor who had recovered from COVID-19. Each CDR3 is given with its conserved first and last residue. The D gene is left open where the match is weak. Rows may omit the clone size; those that give it use once, few, many or a size class.

d_gene | j_gene | abundance | v_gene | CDR3aa | CDR3nt
- | TRBJ1-1 | - | TRBV19 | CASTVSLGFAEAFF | TGTGCCAGTACGGTAAGCCTCGGGTTCGCTGAAGCTTTCTTT
- | TRBJ1-1 | - | TRBV12-3/TRBV12-4 | CASTPAGSLGTEAFF | TGTGCCAGCACCCCTGCCGGGTCCCTGGGGACTGAAGCTTTCTTT
- | TRBJ2-7 | - | TRBV6-1 | CASSESRGGYEQYF | TGTGCCAGCAGTGAAAGTAGGGGTGGCTACGAGCAGTACTTC
TRBD2 | TRBJ2-5 | - | TRBV11-3 | CASSRGTSGRMETQYF | TGTGCCAGCAGCCGCGGGACTAGCGGGAGAATGGAGACCCAGTACTTC
- | TRBJ2-3 | - | TRBV20-1 | CSARDPGETDTQYF | TGCAGTGCTAGAGACCCAGGGGAAACAGATACGCAGTATTTT
TRBD1 | TRBJ2-5 | few | TRBV20-1 | CSAGQGNVETQYF | TGCAGTGCAGGACAGGGGAATGTAGAGACCCAGTACTTC
TRBD1 | TRBJ1-5 | few | TRBV12-3/TRBV12-4 | CASRNTGGNQPQHF | TGTGCCAGCAGGAATACAGGGGGCAATCAGCCCCAGCATTTT
- | TRBJ2-5 | once | TRBV27 | CASSSRGETQYF | TGTGCCAGCAGTAGCAGGGGAGAGACCCAGTACTTC
TRBD1 | TRBJ1-1 | - | TRBV2 | CASGKTGGTEAFF | TGTGCCAGCGGGAAGACAGGGGGCACTGAAGCTTTCTTT
TRBD1 | TRBJ2-2 | few | TRBV20-1 | CSASRTGVVSGELFF | TGCAGTGCTTCCCGGACAGGGGTGGTTTCCGGGGAGCTGTTTTTT
- | TRBJ1-4 | - | TRBV7-2 | CASSLAPLPNEKLFF | TGTGCCAGCAGCTTAGCGCCACTACCAAATGAAAAACTGTTTTTT
- | TRBJ2-3 | - | TRBV7-9 | CASSRETDTQYF | TGTGCCAGCAGCCGTGAAACAGATACGCAGTATTTT